A single sample gave rise to the 15 T cell receptor beta chains below, sequenced in a study of Ad26.COV2.S vaccination and SARS-CoV-2 variants. The repertoire was sequenced with immunoSEQ multiplex PCR; TCRdb's copy has only in-frame clones and lacks some. The profile shows around 450,000 clones, roughly nine tenths of them singletons. Documented treatment: 15 to 20 received Ad26.COV2.S at low or high dose, single or two shots; a few received placebo; per-sample allocation not given. At day 63 after the first vaccine or placebo injection, samples were drawn. This material consisted of peripheral blood, taken in a trial of Ad26.COV2.S vaccine versus placebo. Receptor source: a person aged 18-60 years who received the Ad26.COV2.S COVID-19 vaccine or a placebo.

This sequence joins TRBV12-5 and TRBJ2-2; D not resolved. Looked up from germline, CDR1 is LGHNT and CDR2 is FRNRAP. V lost 5 bases, J lost 3 bases, and 13 bases lay in between. The CDR3 extends over 15 amino acids. CDR3 in DNA: TGTGCTAGTGGTCCTGTAGTTGGGCACACCGGGGAGCTGTTTTTT. Encoded protein: CASGPVVGHTGELFF.

With regard to this clone: Other DNA variants within this sample encode the same CDR3. The chain recombines TRBV19 with TRBJ2-3, with 10 bases aligning to TRBD2. J was trimmed by 0 bases and V by 6 bases; bases with no gene match: 0. The germline V gene encodes CDR1 LNHDA and CDR2 SQIVND (reference sequence). The CDR3 extends over 14 amino acids. The CDR3: CASRTSGSTDTQYF. CDR3 sequence (DNA): TGTGCCAGTAGGACTAGCGGGAGCACAGATACGCAGTATTTT.

The CDR3 loop reads CASSPLLLAGLSSYNEQFF. CDR3 sequence (DNA): TGTGCCAGCAGCCCTCTCTTACTAGCGGGTTTAAGCTCCTACAATGAGCAGTTCTTC. This sequence joins TRBV2 and TRBJ2-1; 9 bases agree with TRBD2. V was pared by 6 bases and J by 0 bases, with 15 bases of the junction left unmatched. Germline CDR1 and CDR2: SNHLY and FYNNEI. The CDR3 loop spans 19 amino acids.

The CDR3 nucleotides are TGTGCCAGCAGTTTAAGGGGTCCTCCCGGCTACGAGCAGTACTTC. This translates into CASSLRGPPGYEQYF. The V gene is TRBV28, the J gene TRBJ2-7, with D perhaps matching TRBD1 (5 bases). V was clipped by 2 bases and J by 3 bases, with 14 bases between them. CDR1 and CDR2 (germline): MDHEN, SYDVKM. CDR3 length equals 15 residues. Supplemented by reference TRBV28 and TRBJ2-7, the full variable domain reads DVKVTQSSRYLVKRTGEKVFLECVQDMDHENMFWYRQDPGLGLRLIYFSYDVKMKEKGDIPEGYSVSREKKERFSLILESASTNQTSMYLCASSLRGPPGYEQYFGPGTRLTVT.

This chain joins TRBV4-1 and TRBJ2-7; possible D gene TRBD1, 6 bases. Germline CDR1 is MGHRA and CDR2 is YSYEKL. This CDR3 spans 15 amino acids. Deletions cut 2 bases from V and 2 bases from J, with 13 bases between. CDR3 amino acids: CASSQRPTGAYEQYV. The CDR3 bases are TGCGCCAGCAGCCAAAGGCCGACAGGCGCCTACGAGCAGTACGTC.

The chain has TRBV20-1 and TRBJ1-1; D is uncertain. The germline V gene encodes CDR1 DFQATT and CDR2 SNEGSKA (reference sequence). The V and J ends lost 5 bases and 6 bases respectively, with 7 bases between them. The CDR3 consists of 10 residues. CDR3 in amino acids: CSAERAEAFF. CDR3 sequence (DNA): TGCAGTGCTGAGAGGGCTGAAGCTTTCTTT.

This chain uses TRBV7-2 with TRBJ2-7; 7 bases agree with TRBD2. Germline-derived CDR1 and CDR2 are SGHTA and FQGNSA. This CDR3 contains 14 residues. The trim removed 0 bases at V and 6 bases at J, leaving 5 bases unmatched. The CDR3, as DNA: TGTGCCAGCAGCTTAGCGGGGGGGAACAGCGAGCAGTACTTC. It is translated as CASSLAGGNSEQYF. Together with reference TRBV7-2 and TRBJ2-7, the CDR3 gives the full variable domain: GAGVSQSPSNKVTEKGKDVELRCDPISGHTALYWYRQSLGQGLEFLIYFQGNSAPDKSGLPSDRFSAERTGGSVSTLTIQRTQQEDSAVYLCASSLAGGNSEQYFGPGTRLTVT.

This chain connects TRBV30 to TRBJ2-2; 11 bases align to TRBD2. The CDR3 spans 16 residues. In germline, CDR1 is GTSNPN, CDR2 SVGIG (reference sequence). Trimming at V came to 3 bases and at J to 3 bases, leaving 6 bases not matched to a gene. The CDR3 sequence is CAWSELAGGDTGELFF. The CDR3 nucleotides are TGTGCCTGGAGCGAGCTAGCGGGGGGCGACACCGGGGAGCTGTTTTTT. The full variable domain, with the rest looked up from reference TRBV30 and TRBJ2-2, is SQTIHQWPATLVQPVGSPLSLECTVEGTSNPNLYWYRQAAGRGLQLLFYSVGIGQISSEVPQNLSASRPQDRQFILSSKKLLLSDSGFYLCAWSELAGGDTGELFFGEGSRLTVL.

The rearrangement links TRBV10-3 to TRBJ2-3; 10 positions agree with TRBD2. The CDR3 consists of 20 residues. Germline CDR1 and CDR2: ENHRY and SYGVKD. With 1 base clipped from V and 4 bases from J, the junction kept 17 bases outside the gene matches. The CDR3 DNA sequence: TGTGCCATCAGTGAGTTGGAGGGGCGGCTAGCGGGAGTTGATTCAGATACGCAGTATTTT. It yields the protein CAISELEGRLAGVDSDTQYF.

As concerns this clone: One end of the junction does not line up with germline, which may come from a read error. The rearrangement links TRBV7-7 to TRBJ2-2; D is possibly TRBD2 (5 bases). The length of the CDR3 is 16 residues. Germline CDR1 reads SSHAT; CDR2 reads FNYEAQ (reference sequence). CDR3 protein: CASSPRTSVNTGELFF. The CDR3 bases are TGTGCTAGCAGCCCGAGGACTTCCGTGAACACCGGGGAGCTGTTTTTT.

The chain links TRBV4-2 to TRBJ2-5, with TRBD1 as a possible D gene (5 bases). CDR3 length equals 14 residues. V was shortened by 4 bases and J by 4 bases, with 13 bases between the two germline ends. Germline assignment: CDR1 LGHNA and CDR2 YNFKEQ. As DNA, the CDR3 is TGTGCCAGCAGCCGCATGGGCCAGGGAGAGACCCAGTACTTC. It codes for CASSRMGQGETQYF.

The chain employs TRBV6-5 and TRBJ2-7; 10 bases align to TRBD1. The CDR3 totals 13 residues. With V trimmed by 8 bases and J by 2 bases, 3 bases remained unmatched. CDR1 is MNHEY, CDR2 SVGAGI, per germline. CDR3 nucleotides: TGTGCCAGCCGGGACAGGGGCACCTACGAGCAGTACTTC. This encodes CASRDRGTYEQYF.

This sequence joins TRBV18 and TRBJ1-1; D is uncertain. In germline, CDR1 is KGHSH, CDR2 LQKENI. Trimming took 2 bases from V and 4 from J, leaving 8 bases between them. CDR3 length equals 13 residues. CDR3 amino acids: CASSPNRGTEAFF. The DNA for the CDR3 is TGTGCCAGCTCACCAAACAGAGGCACTGAAGCTTTCTTT.

This clone turned up a few times. The gene calls are TRBV5-6 and TRBJ1-2; D gene uncertain. Germline CDR1 reads SGHDT; CDR2 reads YYEEEE. This CDR3 is 14 amino acids long. Trimming removed 0 bases from V and 7 bases from J, with 13 bases in between. The CDR3 DNA sequence: TGTGCCAGCAGCTTGGTTGGGGTCTTGATTGGCTACACCTTC. Translating it yields CASSLVGVLIGYTF.

The V call is TRBV30, the J call TRBJ2-2; D is uncertain. This CDR3 is 16 amino acids long. Trimming took off 0 bases at V and 7 bases at J, with 18 bases between the two ends. CDR1 and CDR2 (germline): GTSNPN, SVGIG (reference sequence). CDR3 DNA: TGTGCCTGGAGTGTAAGTGTCACCCAAGGTGGCGGGGAGCTGTTTTTT. As protein: CAWSVSVTQGGGELFF.